This T cell receptor (beta chain) came from a study of T cell responses to AZD1222 COVID-19 vaccine. Findings and limits, study-wide: Spike-wide vaccine-associated CD4 TCRs dominated at 160-218 and 743-854. A mostly white British donor set with more females was recruited, and clonal diversity was possibly underestimated. Recipients of AZD1222 seropositive at baseline numbered only five or six. Unmutated variant regions are reportedly targeted by nearly half of spike-specific TCRs.

The method was immunoSEQ multiplex PCR; TCRdb's version includes in-frame clones alone and lacks a portion of them. The data contain roughly 180,000 clones, around 87% of them singletons. From germline, CDR1 is LGHNA and CDR2 YSLEER. There are 14 residues in the CDR3. Trimming left V 1 base short and J 4 bases short, with 8 bases between. With regard to this clone: Antigen unknown.

The receptor comes from an adult in good health. Specimen: peripheral blood, collected on day 0 of AZD1222 vaccination. The chain couples TRBV4-3 to TRBJ1-5; D might be TRBD1 (5 bases). CDR3 coding DNA: TGCGCCAGCAGCCAAGTCGGGGGAAATCAGCCCCAGCATTTT. It is translated as CASSQVGGNQPQHF.